Presented here are 27 T cell receptor beta chains from one specimen sequenced in a study of long-term antiretroviral therapy in people with HIV. The libraries were made with immunoSEQ v3.0 at survey level. Assay: immunoSEQ multiplex PCR; the TCRdb copy retains only in-frame clones and omits some. The sample shows around 15,000 clones, just over 90% of them seen only once. This specimen consisted of unsorted PBMCs, obtained 0.6 years after starting antiretroviral therapy. These TCRs come from a woman between 40 and 55 years old with HIV.

The J gene is TRBJ2-7, the V gene TRBV6-5; TRBD1 is a possible D gene (6 bases). Germline CDR1 MNHEY, CDR2 SVGAGI. The CDR3 contains 14 residues. Trimming removed 5 bases from V and 2 bases from J, with 13 bases in between. The CDR3 spells CASSDLRGPYEQYF. DNA of the CDR3: TGTGCCAGCAGTGACCTCAGGGGCCCCTACGAGCAGTACTTC.

In its sample, this clone was seen a few times. The V call is TRBV25-1, the J call TRBJ2-7; 7 bases are shared with TRBD1. With V trimmed by 6 bases and J by 0 bases, 5 bases remained unmatched. Germline loops: CDR1 MGHDK, CDR2 SYGVNS. The CDR3 spans 14 residues. CDR3 residues: CASSEGQRSYEQYF. Here the CDR3 DNA reads TGTGCCAGCAGCGAGGGACAGCGCTCCTACGAGCAGTACTTC.

This chain connects TRBV19 to TRBJ1-5; no firm D call. V was shortened by 2 bases and J by 1 base, with 12 bases between the two germline ends. This CDR3 is 16 amino acids long. Germline CDR1 LNHDA, CDR2 SQIVND (reference sequence). CDR3 sequence (DNA): TGTGCCAGTAGTATAAGGGCGGGGAACAGCAATCAGCCCCAGCATTTT. It specifies CASSIRAGNSNQPQHF.

The rearrangement joins TRBV6-6 to TRBJ2-2, with 8 bases aligning to TRBD1. The CDR3 is 16 residues long. V dropped 7 bases and J dropped 1; count of bases not matched to a gene: 8. The germline gives CDR1 MNHNY, CDR2 SVGAGI (reference sequence). This CDR3 reads CASIPPGQENTGELFF. CDR3 sequence (DNA): TGTGCCAGCATCCCCCCGGGACAGGAGAACACCGGGGAGCTGTTTTTT.

The chain couples TRBV5-5 to TRBJ1-2; 8 positions match TRBD1. Trimming took 4 bases from V and 6 from J; bases not matched to a gene: 14. This CDR3 region has 16 residues. The germline V gene has CDR1 SGHKS and CDR2 YYEKEE (reference sequence). CDR3 loop: CASSPGQGERMDGYTF. CDR3 nucleotides: TGTGCCAGCAGCCCTGGACAGGGTGAGAGGATGGATGGCTACACCTTC.

The chain combines TRBV4-3 with TRBJ1-2, with 8 bases fitting TRBD1. V gave up 1 base and J gave up 3 bases; unmatched junction bases: 13. Germline V gives CDR1 LGHNA, CDR2 YSLEER. The CDR3 is 18 residues long. This CDR3 is CASSQAGGPEGAYYGYTF. CDR3 nucleotide sequence: TGCGCCAGCAGCCAAGCAGGGGGCCCGGAGGGCGCCTACTATGGCTACACCTTC.

The J gene is TRBJ1-1, the V gene TRBV10-3; unclear D gene. Germline CDR1 and CDR2: ENHRY and SYGVKD. V gave up 0 bases and J gave up 8 bases, with 10 bases separating them. This CDR3 contains 13 residues. The DNA for the CDR3 is TGTGCCATCAGTGAGTCTAATCGAAGGGAAGCTTTCTTT. It is translated as CAISESNRREAFF.

The rearrangement joins TRBV7-2 to TRBJ2-5; TRBD2 might be the D (6 bases). The CDR3 contains 15 residues. Between the trimmed V and J ends, which lost 1 base and 2 bases, there was a span of 11 bases. Germline loops: CDR1 SGHTA, CDR2 FQGNSA. The CDR3 DNA reads TGTGCCAGCAGCTTAGTCGGGGGTTTACAAGAGACCCAGTACTTC. Protein sequence: CASSLVGGLQETQYF.

CDR3 in amino acids: CASRGQGNTGELFF. The CDR3 coding sequence is TGTGCCAGCAGAGGGCAGGGGAACACCGGGGAGCTGTTTTTT. The rearrangement joins TRBV2 to TRBJ2-2, with a possible D match to TRBD1 (5 bases). Germline V CDR1 and CDR2: SNHLY, FYNNEI. The CDR3 spans 14 residues. Trimming removed 6 bases at V and 1 base at J, with 9 bases between.

The rearrangement links TRBV7-2 to TRBJ2-1, with 14 positions matching TRBD2. Trimming cost V 5 bases and J 8 bases; bases outside gene matches: 8. The CDR3 is made up of 16 amino acids. Germline V lookup: CDR1 SGHTA, CDR2 FQGNSA. Here the CDR3 reads CASSRRTSGGSDEQFF. The CDR3 DNA reads TGTGCCAGCAGCCGAAGGACTAGCGGGGGGAGCGATGAGCAGTTCTTC.

The J gene is TRBJ1-3, the V gene TRBV2; D remains ambiguous. CDR3 length: 15 residues. The germline gives CDR1 SNHLY, CDR2 FYNNEI. V was pared by 4 bases and J by 4 bases, with 14 bases between. CDR3 loop: CASSGLPPGGNTIYF. The CDR3 DNA is TGTGCCAGCAGTGGTTTGCCCCCAGGAGGAAACACCATATATTTT.

This sequence joins TRBV11-2 and TRBJ1-4, with 7 bases lining up with TRBD1. The V and J ends lost 5 bases and 8 bases, in that order; junction bases with no gene match: 11. Germline V gives CDR1 SGHAT, CDR2 FQNNGV. The CDR3 spans 15 residues. CDR3 sequence (DNA): TGTGCCAGCAGCCCCCTAGGGGGCGGGGAGGAAAAACTGTTTTTT. Its translation is CASSPLGGGEEKLFF.

The chain recombines TRBV5-6 with TRBJ1-2, with 8 bases lining up with TRBD1. After removal of 4 bases from V and 6 bases from J, the junction contained 5 bases not matched to a gene. The CDR3 runs 13 residues. Germline CDR1 reads SGHDT; CDR2 reads YYEEEE. CDR3 coding DNA: TGTGCCAGCAGCGGCGGACAGGGCGATGGCTACACCTTC. This codes for CASSGGQGDGYTF.

The chain links TRBV6-9 to TRBJ1-2; D call uncertain. The CDR3 spans 12 residues. CDR1 is MNHGY, CDR2 SVAAGI, per germline. The germline V and J ends were trimmed by 11 bases and 3 bases, with 13 bases remaining between them. The CDR3 region is CALQRADYGYTF. DNA of the CDR3: TGTGCCCTCCAGAGGGCCGACTATGGCTACACCTTC.

The chain links TRBV2 to TRBJ2-7; TRBD2 is a possible D gene (5 bases). Germline V lookup: CDR1 SNHLY, CDR2 FYNNEI. With 7 bases removed from V and 7 bases from J, the gap between germline ends came to 14 bases. The CDR3 extends over 12 amino acids. CDR3 nucleotides: TGTGCCAGCACCCGGGGATTTTATGAGCAGTACTTC. Protein product: CASTRGFYEQYF.

This chain joins TRBV18 and TRBJ1-1, with 8 positions matching TRBD1. CDR3 length equals 18 residues. Germline V gives CDR1 KGHSH, CDR2 LQKENI. The ends lost 2 bases at V and 0 bases at J; junction bases unmatched: 11. CDR3 in DNA: TGTGCCAGCTCACCAGGGTTCGCAGGGGGCAGAATGAACACTGAAGCTTTCTTT. Its translation is CASSPGFAGGRMNTEAFF.

The chain is built from TRBV5-1 and TRBJ2-3, with TRBD2 identical over 7 bases. V shed 3 bases, J shed 2 bases, and the junction held 6 bases outside the gene matches. Germline CDR1 reads SGHRS; CDR2 reads YFSETQ. The CDR3 is 15 amino acids. The CDR3 DNA reads as TGCGCCAGCAGCTCCCTAGCGGATAACACAGATACGCAGTATTTT. This encodes CASSSLADNTDTQYF.

The chain couples TRBV5-1 to TRBJ2-7; no definite D call. V was trimmed by 1 base and J by 6 bases, leaving 11 bases between them. The CDR3 contains 13 residues. Looked up from germline, CDR1 is SGHRS and CDR2 is YFSETQ. The chain's CDR3 is CASSLSTGLEQYF. The CDR3 nucleotides are TGCGCCAGCAGCTTGTCTACTGGGCTCGAGCAGTACTTC.

This sequence joins TRBV28 and TRBJ2-7; 8 nucleotides agree with TRBD2. This CDR3 is 15 amino acids long. V lost 3 bases, J lost 7 bases, and 11 bases stayed unmatched. Germline V gene sequence: CDR1 MDHEN, CDR2 SYDVKM. The CDR3 DNA is TGTGCCAGCAGTTTTGCGGGGGGCCGCCGGGGGGAGCAGTACTTC. Its protein is CASSFAGGRRGEQYF. Combining the CDR3 with reference TRBV28 and TRBJ2-7 gives the whole variable domain DVKVTQSSRYLVKRTGEKVFLECVQDMDHENMFWYRQDPGLGLRLIYFSYDVKMKEKGDIPEGYSVSREKKERFSLILESASTNQTSMYLCASSFAGGRRGEQYFGPGTRLTVT.

V and J are TRBV30 and TRBJ1-3; a possible D gene is TRBD1 (5 bases). V lost 5 bases and J lost 2, with 10 bases in between. The CDR3 has 13 residues. Germline V CDR1 and CDR2: GTSNPN, SVGIG (reference sequence). In nucleotides, the CDR3 is TGTGCCTGGGGCCTAGGGGCTGGAAACACCATATATTTT. Its translation: CAWGLGAGNTIYF.

V gene TRBV10-3 combines with J gene TRBJ2-7, with 14 bases matching TRBD2. Germline V gene lookup returns CDR1 ENHRY and CDR2 SYGVKD. There are 16 residues in the CDR3. Trimming at V came to 6 bases and at J to 5 bases, leaving 9 bases not matched to a gene. This chain's CDR3 is CAIRTSGGASSDEQYF. The DNA of the CDR3 is TGTGCCATCAGGACTAGCGGGGGGGCCTCCTCAGACGAGCAGTACTTC.

This sequence joins TRBV6-5 and TRBJ1-1; tentative D call: TRBD1 (6 bases). V lost 5 bases and J lost 5, with 15 bases in between. Germline CDR1 is MNHEY and CDR2 is SVGAGI. The CDR3 totals 14 residues. The CDR3 here is CASSVRGPRTEAFF. The CDR3 DNA sequence: TGTGCCAGCAGTGTCAGGGGCCCGAGGACTGAAGCTTTCTTT.

The chain carries TRBV15 and TRBJ1-5; D is ambiguous. CDR1 is LNHNV and CDR2 is YYDKDF in the germline V gene (reference sequence). The CDR3 sequence is 15 residues long. The V end was cut by 3 bases, the J end by 2 bases, with 11 bases between. The DNA for the CDR3 is TGTGCCACCAGCAGCGACTCTGACGGCAATCAGCCCCAGCATTTT. Translated: CATSSDSDGNQPQHF.

V is TRBV7-2 and J is TRBJ2-7; 10 bases line up with TRBD2. The V gene's germline CDR1 is SGHTA and CDR2 FQGNSA. CDR3 size: 15 residues. The V segment lost 5 bases and the J segment 6 bases; nucleotides outside the gene matches: 10. The CDR3: CASSPISGGAVEQYF. As DNA, the CDR3 is TGTGCCAGCAGCCCAATCAGCGGGGGGGCCGTCGAGCAGTACTTC.

This sequence joins TRBV5-4 and TRBJ2-5, with D tentatively TRBD1 or TRBD2 (5 bases each). The V gene's germline CDR1 is SGHNT and CDR2 YYREEE (reference sequence). This CDR3 is built from 13 residues. V lost 4 bases and J lost 5, with 12 bases in between. The CDR3 reads CASSRDPPETQYF. The CDR3 DNA is TGTGCCAGCAGCCGGGACCCCCCGGAGACCCAGTACTTC.

This chain joins TRBV30 and TRBJ2-2; 7 bases match TRBD1. The J segment lost 5 bases and the V segment lost 1 base, leaving 7 bases of the junction unmatched. CDR3 length: 15 amino acids. The germline gives CDR1 GTSNPN, CDR2 SVGIG (reference sequence). CDR3 DNA sequence: TGTGCCTGGAGTGGGACAGGCCAGTTAACCGGGGAGCTGTTTTTT. Residues: CAWSGTGQLTGELFF.

This chain connects TRBV2 to TRBJ1-1; unclear D gene. Trimming took off 6 bases at V and 5 bases at J, with 13 bases between the two ends. The germline gives CDR1 SNHLY, CDR2 FYNNEI. The CDR3 totals 13 residues. This CDR3 is CASSDLVETEAFF. CDR3 DNA: TGTGCCAGCAGCGACTTGGTGGAGACTGAAGCTTTCTTT.